The TCR beta chain described here comes from a study of tumor-infiltrating lymphocytes in primary liver carcinoma. Study as a whole: The patient group consisted of men and women aged 30 to 69 years. Findings and limits, study-wide: Bulk, unsorted sampling meant CD4+ and CD8+ repertoires went uncompared. Pairs of tumor regions overlapped more than tumor-adjacent and tumor-blood pairs did.

Trimming removed 4 bases from V and 5 bases from J, with 15 bases in between. This CDR3 has 16 residues. The germline CDR1 and CDR2 sequences are SGHAT and FQNNGV. Constant-region priming of around 530 ng total RNA yielded TCR beta cDNA. A slightly modified ARM-PCR protocol with three nested multiplex PCR rounds produced these TCR beta libraries. TRBV1-TRBV30 forward primers paired with a C-beta reverse primer were used in the first two PCR rounds, which ran about 11 cycles each. TCRdb itself ran the multiplex PCR reads through MiXCR, one entry per CDR3 protein. The sample lists some 320,000 distinct CDR3 sequences, 65% occurring once. Unsorted whole blood yielded the blood RNA, and germline DNA was also extracted. Of note for this clonotype: Antigen specificity is unknown. The CDR3 carries no conserved terminal phenylalanine or tryptophan, so it likely arises from a read error.

The sample taken for sequencing was peripheral blood. The chain joins TRBV11-2 to TRBJ2-6, with D perhaps TRBD1 (6 bases). The TCR was taken from a man aged 35 to 55 with primary liver carcinoma and hepatitis B virus infection. The CDR3 region has the DNA TGTGCCAGCAGCTCCCACAGGGACCCCTGGGCCAACGTCCTGACTCTC. It specifies CASSSHRDPWANVLTL.